The 25 T cell receptor beta chains given below trace back to one sample, sequenced in a study of cytomegalovirus exposure and HLA in healthy donors. It was with 60 Vbeta and 13 Jbeta primers that the PCR ran. Method: immunoSEQ multiplex PCR; TCRdb's copy keeps in-frame clones and lacks some. Of about 120,000 clones in the sample, approximately 80% are singletons; the top ten hold 1.5%. Sequenced material: PBMCs. The receptors were gathered from a woman aged 18-30 years in good health and CMV-seronegative.

The V gene is TRBV5-4, the J gene TRBJ1-2; 7 bases agree with TRBD1. Germline loops: CDR1 SGHNT, CDR2 YYREEE (reference sequence). J was trimmed by 4 bases and V by 4 bases; bases with no gene match: 4. This CDR3 is 13 amino acids long. The DNA for the CDR3 is TGTGCCAGCAGCCGGGACAGTCTCTATGGCTACACCTTC. This gives the protein CASSRDSLYGYTF.

The V and J genes are TRBV7-9 and TRBJ2-1; D ambiguous. Germline assignment: CDR1 SEHNR and CDR2 FQNEAQ (reference sequence). Trimming removed 4 bases at V and 2 bases at J, with 3 bases between. This CDR3 has 12 amino acids. CDR3 coding DNA: TGTGCCAGCAGCTCTACCTACAATGAGCAGTTCTTC. It codes for CASSSTYNEQFF. Full variable domain (remainder filled in from reference TRBV7-9 and TRBJ2-1): DTGVSQNPRHKITKRGQNVTFRCDPISEHNRLYWYRQTLGQGPEFLTYFQNEAQLEKSRLLSDRFSAERPKGSFSTLEIQRTEQGDSAMYLCASSSTYNEQFFGPGTRLTVL.

This clone was counted only a few times. The gene calls are TRBV25-1 and TRBJ2-2; maybe TRBD2 (5 bases). Per germline, CDR1 MGHDK and CDR2 SYGVNS. Between the trimmed V and J ends, which lost 5 bases and 3 bases, there was a span of 10 bases. This CDR3 contains 14 residues. The DNA of the CDR3 is TGTGCCAGCAGTAAGCACGGGGACACCGGGGAGCTGTTTTTT. Translating it yields CASSKHGDTGELFF. Filled out from reference TRBV25-1 and TRBJ2-2, the complete variable domain reads EADIYQTPRYLVIGTGKKITLECSQTMGHDKMYWYQQDPGMELHLIHYSYGVNSTEKGDLSSESTVSRIRTEHFPLTLESARPSHTSQYLCASSKHGDTGELFFGEGSRLTVL.

V usage is TRBV20-1 and J usage is TRBJ2-7, with TRBD2 identical over 7 bases. This CDR3 is 11 amino acids long. The ends lost 4 bases at V and 8 bases at J; junction bases unmatched: 5. The germline V gene encodes CDR1 DFQATT and CDR2 SNEGSKA (reference sequence). CDR3 residues: CSATLAVQQYF. CDR3 DNA sequence: TGCAGTGCTACCCTAGCGGTGCAGCAGTACTTC.

The CDR3 reads CASSQGAGQGTFYEQYF. CDR3 bases: TGCGCCAGCAGCCAAGGAGCGGGACAGGGGACTTTCTACGAGCAGTACTTC. This chain connects TRBV4-1 to TRBJ2-7; 10 bases map to TRBD1. The V gene's germline CDR1 is MGHRA and CDR2 YSYEKL. The CDR3 sequence is 17 residues long. Germline trimming cut 1 base from V and 3 bases from J; bases unmatched to any gene: 9.

The V gene is TRBV5-6, the J gene TRBJ2-7, with D tentatively TRBD2 (6 bases). In germline, CDR1 is SGHDT, CDR2 YYEEEE. CDR3 length: 16 amino acids. Trimming shortened V by 0 bases and J by 7 bases, and 20 bases separated the two germline ends. The CDR3 DNA follows: TGTGCCAGCAGCTTGGAATGGGGCCATCTCCGGGGGGAGCAGTACTTC. This codes for CASSLEWGHLRGEQYF.

The chain carries TRBV4-2 and TRBJ1-2; D ambiguous. This CDR3 contains 13 residues. The ends were cut back, 4 bases at V and 2 bases at J, with 8 bases in the middle. Germline V CDR1 and CDR2: LGHNA, YNFKEQ. Written as DNA, the CDR3 is TGTGCCAGCAGCCCTGGAGAAAACTATGGCTACACCTTC. Its translation is CASSPGENYGYTF.

This chain links TRBV27 with TRBJ1-2; a possible D gene is TRBD1 (6 bases). CDR3 size: 15 residues. V lost 1 base and J lost 2, with 11 bases in between. CDR1 and CDR2 (germline): MNHEY, SMNVEV (reference sequence). The CDR3 bases are TGTGCCAGCAGTTTATATCGGGGGGCAAACTATGGCTACACCTTC. It translates to CASSLYRGANYGYTF.

The genes are TRBV18 and TRBJ2-7; weak D call: TRBD2 (6 bases). Between the trimmed V and J ends, which lost 2 bases and 5 bases, there was a span of 22 bases. This CDR3 is 17 amino acids long. CDR1 is KGHSH and CDR2 is LQKENI in the germline V gene. The CDR3: CASSPFRLGVNPNEQYF. CDR3 bases: TGTGCCAGCTCACCATTTCGACTAGGAGTTAACCCTAACGAGCAGTACTTC.

The chain recombines TRBV29-1 with TRBJ2-5; TRBD2 matches 9 bases. Looked up from germline, CDR1 is SQVTM and CDR2 is ANQGSEA. The trim removed 8 bases at V and 5 bases at J, leaving 12 bases unmatched. The CDR3 sequence is 14 residues long. The CDR3 DNA is TGCAGCATGGATAAGACTAGCGGCGGGGAGACCCAGTACTTC. Translated, it gives CSMDKTSGGETQYF.

The chain carries TRBV5-6 and TRBJ1-1; a possible D gene is TRBD1 (6 bases). V lost 3 bases, J lost 3 bases, and 15 bases lay in between. Germline assignment: CDR1 SGHDT and CDR2 YYEEEE. The CDR3 runs 15 residues. The CDR3 is CASSSKDSGDTEAFF. The CDR3 nucleotides are TGTGCCAGCAGCTCGAAGGACAGCGGAGACACTGAAGCTTTCTTT.

The chain joins TRBV5-1 to TRBJ2-5, with 8 nucleotides matching TRBD1. Germline CDR1 is SGHRS and CDR2 is YFSETQ. With 2 bases clipped from V and 5 bases from J, the junction kept 5 bases outside the gene matches. The CDR3 is 14 amino acids. The CDR3 protein is CASSFTGGRETQYF. The DNA for the CDR3 is TGCGCCAGCAGCTTTACAGGGGGTCGGGAGACCCAGTACTTC.

This chain joins TRBV6-5 and TRBJ1-2, with TRBD1 as a possible D gene (5 bases). V was cut by 0 bases and J by 2 bases, with 7 bases left in between. The CDR3 spans 14 residues. Germline values: CDR1 MNHEY, CDR2 SVGAGI. CDR3: CASSYSNRNYGYTF. CDR3 in DNA: TGTGCCAGCAGTTACTCCAACAGGAACTATGGCTACACCTTC.

This clone was counted a few times. The rearrangement links TRBV7-2 to TRBJ1-4, with no clear D. This CDR3 comprises 16 residues. Trimming removed 5 bases from V and 3 bases from J, with 16 bases in between. CDR1 is SGHTA, CDR2 FQGNSA, per germline. The CDR3 here is CASSPHPNRSNEKLFF. DNA for the CDR3: TGTGCCAGCAGCCCCCACCCCAACAGATCTAATGAAAAACTGTTTTTT. Supplemented by reference TRBV7-2 and TRBJ1-4, the full variable domain reads GAGVSQSPSNKVTEKGKDVELRCDPISGHTALYWYRQSLGQGLEFLIYFQGNSAPDKSGLPSDRFSAERTGGSVSTLTIQRTQQEDSAVYLCASSPHPNRSNEKLFFGSGTQLSVL.

V is TRBV5-4 and J is TRBJ2-7; 7 nucleotides align to TRBD1. The V gene end was trimmed by 2 bases and the J gene end by 1 base; junction bases not matched to a gene: 12. Germline CDR1 is SGHNT and CDR2 is YYREEE (reference sequence). The CDR3 is made up of 17 amino acids. This CDR3 is CASSLPQPGGWSYEQYF. As DNA, the CDR3 is TGTGCCAGCAGCTTACCTCAACCAGGGGGTTGGTCCTACGAGCAGTACTTC.

This clone came up a few times. Germline and junction disagree at one end, which may indicate a read error. The chain recombines TRBV18 with TRBJ2-6, with D tentatively TRBD1 (5 bases). This CDR3 is built from 17 residues. The V gene's germline CDR1 is KGHSH and CDR2 LQKENI. As DNA, the CDR3 is TGTGCCAGCTCACCCCTCAAGTCAGGGTCTGGGGCCAACGGCCTGACTTTC. Its translation: CASSPLKSGSGANGLTF.

This sequence joins TRBV6-6 and TRBJ1-5; 8 bases align to TRBD1. This CDR3 region has 13 residues. Germline loops: CDR1 MNHNY, CDR2 SVGAGI (reference sequence). V was clipped by 9 bases and J by 3 bases; unmatched bases: 4. The CDR3 loop is CASVQGDNQPQHF. The CDR3 DNA reads as TGTGCCAGTGTACAGGGGGACAATCAGCCCCAGCATTTT.

This clone was recorded once. The chain is built from TRBV4-2 and TRBJ1-2; D is possibly TRBD1 (5 bases). The CDR3 has 11 amino acids. Trimming removed 5 bases at V and 7 bases at J, with 8 bases between. Germline lookup yields CDR1 LGHNA and CDR2 YNFKEQ. This chain's CDR3 is CASSWTFGYTF. CDR3 nucleotides: TGTGCCAGCAGCTGGACATTTGGCTACACCTTC.

V gene TRBV18 combines with J gene TRBJ1-2; weak D call: TRBD1 (6 bases). V was trimmed by 7 bases and J by 6 bases, leaving 15 bases between them. This CDR3 has 13 residues. Germline V lookup: CDR1 KGHSH, CDR2 LQKENI. This chain's CDR3 is CASLSGVGNGYTF. DNA for the CDR3: TGTGCCAGCTTATCAGGGGTTGGGAATGGCTACACCTTC.

This chain joins TRBV2 and TRBJ1-2; no firm D call. Trimming left V 4 bases short and J 6 bases short, with 21 bases between. The length of the CDR3 is 16 residues. Germline V gene lookup returns CDR1 SNHLY and CDR2 FYNNEI. The CDR3 DNA reads as TGTGCCAGCAGTGCGACTCGGACTCCCCTGGGGAATGGCTACACCTTC. It encodes CASSATRTPLGNGYTF.

The chain is built from TRBV7-8 and TRBJ1-4; D uncertain. CDR3 size: 16 residues. In germline, CDR1 is SGHVS, CDR2 FQNEAQ. Deletions cut 5 bases from V and 4 bases from J, with 17 bases between. CDR3 sequence: CASSPSDLPLNEKLFF. CDR3 DNA: TGTGCCAGCAGCCCTTCCGACTTACCCCTTAATGAAAAACTGTTTTTT.

The chain is built from TRBV11-3 and TRBJ2-1; the match to TRBD2 covers 11 bases. Germline V gene sequence: CDR1 SGHNT, CDR2 YENEEA. The CDR3 contains 17 residues. V shed 2 bases and J 3 bases; nucleotides not matched to a gene: 6. The DNA for the CDR3 is TGTGCCAGCAGCTTAAGTCTGGGACTAGCGGACTACAATGAGCAGTTCTTC. Its translation is CASSLSLGLADYNEQFF.

This sequence joins TRBV28 and TRBJ2-3, with a tentative D call TRBD1 (5 bases). The V gene's germline CDR1 is MDHEN and CDR2 SYDVKM. V lost 3 bases, J lost 1 base, and 23 bases lay in between. The CDR3 is made up of 19 amino acids. CDR3 sequence reads: CASSFRWGSGPDRTDTQYF. In DNA, the CDR3 is TGTGCCAGCAGTTTCCGGTGGGGCTCAGGCCCCGACCGCACAGATACGCAGTATTTT. Variable domain in full (rest from reference TRBV28 and TRBJ2-3): DVKVTQSSRYLVKRTGEKVFLECVQDMDHENMFWYRQDPGLGLRLIYFSYDVKMKEKGDIPEGYSVSREKKERFSLILESASTNQTSMYLCASSFRWGSGPDRTDTQYFGPGTRLTVL.

This clone was detected only once. The rearrangement uses TRBV27 and TRBJ2-7; D might be TRBD1 (5 bases). The CDR3 is 14 amino acids. V was shortened by 2 bases and J by 6 bases, with 14 bases between the two germline ends. The germline CDR1 and CDR2 sequences are MNHEY and SMNVEV (reference sequence). The DNA for the CDR3 is TGTGCCAGCAGTTTAATCCAGGGCCTCTCCGAGCAGTACTTC. Translation: CASSLIQGLSEQYF.

The chain is built from TRBV6-5 and TRBJ1-6; 8 bases are shared with TRBD1. The CDR3 consists of 15 residues. Germline CDR1 reads MNHEY; CDR2 reads SVGAGI. The V and J ends lost 10 bases and 3 bases, in that order; junction bases with no gene match: 8. As DNA, the CDR3 is TGTGCCAACAACTCCGGACAGGGCTATAATTCACCCCTCCACTTT. Its translation is CANNSGQGYNSPLHF.